This TCR beta chain came from a study of shared clonotypes between healthy human individuals. General study results and limits: Clonotypes not shared had lower generation probabilities than those common to all four donors.

The table lists this clone with a count of one. What it recognizes is unknown. It was CD45RO-negative cells, positively selected for CCR7, that made up naive CD8 cells, with terminally differentiated effector memory CD45RA+ cells excluded. Those who donated were healthy HIV-negative adults, with no recent acute infections or vaccinations reported. Deep-level running was used for the assay. It was about 190 ng DNA, some 30,000 T cell genomes, that sorted-subset replicate PCRs used. Assay: immunoSEQ multiplex PCR; the TCRdb copy retains only in-frame clones and omits some. The table records about 2 million clones, just under 95% of them present only once. The sequence was obtained from a man between 18 and 29 years old in good health. The sample comprised naive CD8+ T cells sorted from blood.

The CDR3 DNA is TGTGCCAGCAGCTTACCAGCGGGGGTCGGGGAGCTGTTTTTT. This gives the protein CASSLPAGVGELFF. This chain uses TRBV7-9 with TRBJ2-2; 8 bases map to TRBD2. This CDR3 has 14 amino acids. The V and J ends lost 2 bases and 7 bases, in that order; junction bases with no gene match: 3. The germline gives CDR1 SEHNR, CDR2 FQNEAQ (reference sequence).